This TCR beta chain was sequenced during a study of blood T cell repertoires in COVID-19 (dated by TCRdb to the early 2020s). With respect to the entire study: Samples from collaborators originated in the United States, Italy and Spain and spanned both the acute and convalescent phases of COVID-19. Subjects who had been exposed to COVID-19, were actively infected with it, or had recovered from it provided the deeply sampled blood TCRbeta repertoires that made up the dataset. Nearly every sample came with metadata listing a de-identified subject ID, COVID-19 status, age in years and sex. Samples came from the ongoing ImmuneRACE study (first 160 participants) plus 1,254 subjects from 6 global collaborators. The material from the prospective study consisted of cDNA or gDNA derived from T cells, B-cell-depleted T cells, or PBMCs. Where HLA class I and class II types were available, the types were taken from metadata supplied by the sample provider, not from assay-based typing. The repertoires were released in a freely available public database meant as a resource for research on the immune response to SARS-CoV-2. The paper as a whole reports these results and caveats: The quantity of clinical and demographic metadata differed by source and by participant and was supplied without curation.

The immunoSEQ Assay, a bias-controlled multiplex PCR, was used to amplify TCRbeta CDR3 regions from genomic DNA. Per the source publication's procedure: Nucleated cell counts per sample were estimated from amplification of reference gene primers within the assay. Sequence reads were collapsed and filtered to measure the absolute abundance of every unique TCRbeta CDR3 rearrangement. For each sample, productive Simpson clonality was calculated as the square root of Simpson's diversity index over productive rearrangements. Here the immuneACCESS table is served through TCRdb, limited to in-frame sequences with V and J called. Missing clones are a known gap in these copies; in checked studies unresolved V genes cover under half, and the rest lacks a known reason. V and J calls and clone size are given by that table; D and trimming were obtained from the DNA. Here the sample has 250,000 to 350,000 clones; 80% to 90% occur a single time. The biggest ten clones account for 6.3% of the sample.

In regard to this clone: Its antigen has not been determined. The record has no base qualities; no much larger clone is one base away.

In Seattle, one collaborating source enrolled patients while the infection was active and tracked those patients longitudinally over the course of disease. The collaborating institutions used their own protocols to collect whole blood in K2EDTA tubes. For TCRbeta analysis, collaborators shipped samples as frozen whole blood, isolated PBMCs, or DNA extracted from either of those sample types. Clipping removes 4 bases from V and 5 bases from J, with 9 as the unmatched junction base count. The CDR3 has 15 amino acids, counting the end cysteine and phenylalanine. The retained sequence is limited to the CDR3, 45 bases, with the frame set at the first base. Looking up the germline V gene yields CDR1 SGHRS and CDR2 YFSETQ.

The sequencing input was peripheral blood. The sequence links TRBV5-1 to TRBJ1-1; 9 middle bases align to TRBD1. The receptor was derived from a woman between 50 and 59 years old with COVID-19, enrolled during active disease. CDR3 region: CASSTWTGVRTEAFF. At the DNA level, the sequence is TGCGCCAGCAGCACTTGGACAGGGGTGAGGACTGAAGCTTTCTTT.